These T cell receptor beta chains were read from a single sample in a study of blood T cells in healthy people across ages. TCRdb recomputed calls from the 5' RACE reads with MiXCR, one row per CDR3 protein. The profile covers roughly 900,000 distinct CDR3 sequences, with 29% appearing a single time and about 18% taken by the ten largest. Source material: blood. These receptors originate from a woman over 75 in good health. Each CDR3 is given with its conserved first and last residue. A D gene is named only where the DNA matches it firmly. A row's size may be missing; if present it is once, few, many or a size class.

size	J	D	V	DNA	CDR3
many	TRBJ2-7	.	TRBV7-2	TGTGCCAGCAGCCGTCGGGGGGGACAGGGTACCTACGAGCAGTACTTC	CASSRRGGQGTYEQYF
many	TRBJ2-7	.	TRBV6-1	TGTGCCAGCAGTGTACCGGCCTTTGGGAGCGAGCAGTACTTC	CASSVPAFGSEQYF
many	TRBJ2-5	.	TRBV20-1	TGCAGTGCTAGAGATCGTACCAGAAGGGTTTTGGCCCAGTACTTC	CSARDRTRRVLAQYF
.	TRBJ2-3	TRBD1	TRBV29-1	TGCAGCGTTGAGAGACAGGGTCACACAGATACGCAGTATTTT	CSVERQGHTDTQYF
many	TRBJ1-2	.	TRBV27	TGTGCCAGCAGTTTTGCGGGGAGGAAGGGAAATGGCTACACCTTC	CASSFAGRKGNGYTF
few	TRBJ2-1	.	TRBV5-1	TGCGCCAGCAGCTGGGACGTGGTTTACTACGAGCAGTTCTTC	CASSWDVVYYEQFF
many	TRBJ2-7	TRBD2	TRBV3-1	TGTGCCAGCAGCCTCACTAGCGGGGGACCCTCCTACGAGCAGTACTTC	CASSLTSGGPSYEQYF
many	TRBJ2-1	.	TRBV4-3	TGCGCCAGCAGCCCCGGACAGGGAGGGCACAATGAGCAGTTCTTC	CASSPGQGGHNEQFF
.	TRBJ2-7	.	TRBV5-6	TGTGCCAGCAGCCCCAAGGTGGGACGCTCCTACGAGCAGTACTTC	CASSPKVGRSYEQYF
few	TRBJ2-2	TRBD1	TRBV4-3	TGCGCCAGCAGGACAGGGGAGTACACCGGGGAGCTGTTTTTT	CASRTGEYTGELFF
.	TRBJ2-7	.	TRBV7-2	TGTGCCAGCAGCTTAGGAATGACCAGCCCCTACGAGCAGTACTTC	CASSLGMTSPYEQYF
.	TRBJ2-7	.	TRBV20-1	TGCAGTGCTAGATCCCAAACAGGCCTCAGACCCTACGAGCAGTACTTC	CSARSQTGLRPYEQYF
few	TRBJ1-4	.	TRBV28	TGTGCCAGCAGTTCCCGCAGGGTGGGTAATGAAAAACTGTTTTTT	CASSSRRVGNEKLFF
.	TRBJ2-7	.	TRBV7-2	TGTGCCAGCAGCTTAGAACAGGACCACTACGAGCAGTACTTC	CASSLEQDHYEQYF
many	TRBJ2-5	.	TRBV20-1	TGCAGTGGGGTCGACCGTCCTCTGGAGACCCAGTACTTC	CSGVDRPLETQYF
.	TRBJ1-2	.	TRBV3-1	TGTGCCAGCAGCCAAGTAAATGGCTACACCTTC	CASSQVNGYTF
many	TRBJ2-5	.	TRBV6-5	TGTGCCAGCACCCCCAACGGGCTCCAGTACCAAGAGACCCAGTACTTC	CASTPNGLQYQETQYF
many	TRBJ2-3	.	TRBV6-1	TGTGCCAGCAGTGAAGCGGCGTTAAGGGCAGGGACAGATACGCAGTATTTT	CASSEAALRAGTDTQYF
many	TRBJ2-1	TRBD1	TRBV6-6	TGTGCCAGCAGGACAGGGCTCTACAATGAGCAGTTCTTC	CASRTGLYNEQFF
few	TRBJ1-2	.	TRBV12-3/TRBV12-4	TGTGCCAGCAGTTTCGGGGGGAGCTGGGGCTACACCTTC	CASSFGGSWGYTF
many	TRBJ2-5	TRBD2	TRBV5-6	TGTGCCAGCAGCTTGGGTGTACTAGCGGGGACTGAGACCCAGTACTTC	CASSLGVLAGTETQYF
many	TRBJ2-4	.	TRBV29-1	TGCAGCGTTGCTGACCTTCAGCCAGAAAACATTCAGTACTTC	CSVADLQPENIQYF
few	TRBJ1-5	.	TRBV10-3	TGTGCCATCAGTGAGGCCGGGTCCAATCAGCCCCAGCATTTT	CAISEAGSNQPQHF
many	TRBJ2-5	TRBD1	TRBV20-1	TGCAGTGCTAGCAGCCGGGGACAGTTTCGGAAAGAGACCCAGTACTTC	CSASSRGQFRKETQYF
many	TRBJ2-4	.	TRBV6-5	TGTGCCAGCAGGACCTCAGCCAAAAACATTCAGTACTTC	CASRTSAKNIQYF
.	TRBJ1-2	.	TRBV7-2	TGTGCCAGCAGCTTAGGGGTCAGACAGGCTGTGGAGGGCTACACCTTC	CASSLGVRQAVEGYTF
few	TRBJ2-3	.	TRBV21-1	TGTGCCAGCAGCAAAGTCGCTTTAGACAGGGCAACAGATACGCAGTATTTT	CASSKVALDRATDTQYF
few	TRBJ2-7	.	TRBV6-6	TGTGCCAGCAGTTACTCGAATGCAGTCTCCTACGAGCAGTACTTC	CASSYSNAVSYEQYF
many	TRBJ2-4	TRBD1	TRBV20-1	TGCAGTGCTAGCAGACAGGGGGCAGGCAAAAACATTCAGTACTTC	CSASRQGAGKNIQYF
few	TRBJ2-7	TRBD2	TRBV18	TGTGCCAGCTCACCAGCGGGGGGGCGTTGGGAGCAGTACTTC	CASSPAGGRWEQYF
many	TRBJ2-3	.	TRBV20-1	TGCAGTGCTAGAGATCGGACGGCTAGCACAGATACGCAGTATTTT	CSARDRTASTDTQYF
.	TRBJ2-7	.	TRBV18	TGTGCCAGCTCGTTTGGGGCCCCCTACGAGCAGTACTTC	CASSFGAPYEQYF
.	TRBJ2-3	.	TRBV4-2	TGTGCCAGCAGCCAGGAACTCGCGATTGGGGGGAACACAGATACGCAGTATTTT	CASSQELAIGGNTDTQYF
many	TRBJ2-5	.	TRBV6-6	TGTGCCAGCAGTTACCGTACCGGGCCCCTTGTGAAGACCCAGTACTTC	CASSYRTGPLVKTQYF
many	TRBJ2-1	.	TRBV9	TGTGCCAGCAGCACCTCACTAGAGCTCTCCTACAATGAGCAGTTCTTC	CASSTSLELSYNEQFF
.	TRBJ1-2	.	TRBV6-2/TRBV6-3	TGTGCCAGCAGATCGGGACAACCCTATGGCTACACCTTC	CASRSGQPYGYTF
.	TRBJ2-1	TRBD2	TRBV20-1	TGCAGTGCATGGACTAGCCTAAACTACAATGAGCAGTTCTTC	CSAWTSLNYNEQFF
many	TRBJ1-1	TRBD1	TRBV20-1	TGCAGTGCTGCGACAGGGATTACCGCTGAAGCTTTCTTT	CSAATGITAEAFF
many	TRBJ1-2	.	TRBV18	TGTGCCAGCAGCCCCGGCAGCAACTATGGCTACACCTTC	CASSPGSNYGYTF
few	TRBJ1-4	.	TRBV14	TGTGCCAGCAGCCAACTCGGGGGGCTTTACGAAAAACTGTTTTTT	CASSQLGGLYEKLFF
.	TRBJ1-5	.	TRBV9	TGTGCCAGCAGCGTAGATGGCCTCCACATCAAGCCCCAGCATTTT	CASSVDGLHIKPQHF
many	TRBJ2-1	TRBD2	TRBV7-2	TGTGCCAGCAGCTCATTACTAGCGTCCAATGAGCAGTTCTTC	CASSSLLASNEQFF
once	TRBJ2-5	.	TRBV29-1	TGCAGCGGGACAACCGGGACTCAACAACAAGAGACCCAGTACTTC	CSGTTGTQQQETQYF
.	TRBJ1-1	.	TRBV6-2/TRBV6-3	TGTGCCAGCAGTATACATAAGGTGAACACTGAAGCTTTCTTT	CASSIHKVNTEAFF
many	TRBJ2-7	TRBD1	TRBV4-3	TGCGCCAGCAGCCAAGCGACAGGGGGCCTGAGCTCCTACGAGCAGTACTTC	CASSQATGGLSSYEQYF
few	TRBJ1-5	TRBD1	TRBV12-3/TRBV12-4	TGTGCCAGCAGTTTTAGGGGGCGCGGTCAGCCCCAGCATTTT	CASSFRGRGQPQHF
many	TRBJ2-7	.	TRBV4-3	TGCGCCAGCAGCCTTACGACAGGAGGGTCCTACGAGCAGTACTTC	CASSLTTGGSYEQYF
once	TRBJ2-3	.	TRBV15	TGTGCCACCAGCAGAGGTTCCGAGAGTCAGGCAGATACGCAGTATTTT	CATSRGSESQADTQYF
.	TRBJ1-6	.	TRBV20-1	TGCAGTGCTAGAGTTGGGGCAGGGGAAGAATCACCCCTCCACTTT	CSARVGAGEESPLHF
.	TRBJ1-2	TRBD1	TRBV5-1	TGCGCCAGCAGCTTAACAGCGGGACAGTATAACTATGGCTACACCTTC	CASSLTAGQYNYGYTF
many	TRBJ2-5	.	TRBV9	TGTGCCAGCAGTACAACTGGGCGTTCGAGAGAGACCCAGTACTTC	CASSTTGRSRETQYF
many	TRBJ2-7	.	TRBV5-1	TGCGCCAGCACCCTTGAGAACACGCGCGAGCAGTACTTC	CASTLENTREQYF
many	TRBJ2-7	.	TRBV28	TGTGCCAGCAGTTTTAGCGGGGACAGCTACGAGCAGTACTTC	CASSFSGDSYEQYF